This T cell receptor beta chain was observed in a study of cytomegalovirus exposure and HLA in healthy donors. The PCR contained 60 Vbeta and 13 Jbeta primers. Produced via immunoSEQ multiplex PCR; TCRdb's table is partial and in-frame only. The sample yields more than 120,000 clones, 82% seen once. V was trimmed by 7 bases and J by 10 bases, leaving 23 bases between them. The CDR3 loop spans 14 amino acids. Germline V gene lookup returns CDR1 SGDLS and CDR2 YYNGEE. The sequenced sample consisted of PBMCs. The V and J genes are TRBV9 and TRBJ1-2, with a tentative D call TRBD1 (6 bases). The TCR comes from a male donor in good health and CMV-seronegative. CDR3 sequence: CASGPTGPAGTYTF. The CDR3 DNA reads TGTGCCAGCGGACCGACAGGCCCCGCCGGCACCTACACCTTC.